The text below deals with one T cell receptor (beta chain). As yet, its antigen is unknown. The TRB cDNA libraries were prepared by 5' RACE with UMI labels. No DNA is given; TCRdb re-called the 5' RACE reads and lists each CDR3 protein once. Recorded for this sample: roughly 110,000 distinct CDR3 sequences. The germline gives CDR1 SQVTM, CDR2 ANQGSEA. The CDR3 is 16 residues long. These data originate in a study of CXCR3-negative and CXCR3-positive naive CD8 T cells. Overall study results and limits: Comparison of naive subsets found surface CD5 to be comparable, and TCR strength was inferred on the basis of TRB CDR3 properties. TRB CDR3s of CXCR3-positive naive cells were more hydrophobic than those of CXCR3-negative naive cells. Similar TRBV-TRBJ usage characterized naive CXCR3-negative and CXCR3-positive cells; memory cells differed.

The sequence came from a human donor in good health. Some clones in this sample may be carry-over from other donors' samples. The chain joins TRBV29-1 to TRBJ1-2; TCRdb selects TRBD1, and the lack of DNA leaves this call unchecked. The sequenced sample was naive CXCR3+ CD8+ T cells from blood. The subset was: CD45RO-CCR7+CD27+CD95- naive CD8+ T cells expressing CXCR3 (TNR3+). The CDR3 here is CSAGLDRGIRNYGYTF.